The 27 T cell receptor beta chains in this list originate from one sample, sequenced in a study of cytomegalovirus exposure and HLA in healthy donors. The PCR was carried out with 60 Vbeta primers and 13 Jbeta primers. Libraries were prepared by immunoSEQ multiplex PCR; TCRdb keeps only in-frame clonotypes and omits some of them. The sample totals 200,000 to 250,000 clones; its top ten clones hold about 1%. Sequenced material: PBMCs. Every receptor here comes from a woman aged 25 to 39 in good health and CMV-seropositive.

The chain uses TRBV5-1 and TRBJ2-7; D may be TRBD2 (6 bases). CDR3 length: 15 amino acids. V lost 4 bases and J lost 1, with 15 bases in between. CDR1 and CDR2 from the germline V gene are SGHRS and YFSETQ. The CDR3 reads CASSRAGSGSYEQYF. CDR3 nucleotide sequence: TGCGCCAGCAGCCGCGCGGGAAGTGGGTCCTACGAGCAGTACTTC. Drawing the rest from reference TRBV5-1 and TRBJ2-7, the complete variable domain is KAGVTQTPRYLIKTRGQQVTLSCSPISGHRSVSWYQQTPGQGLQFLFEYFSETQRNKGNFPGRFSGRQFSNSRSEMNVSTLELGDSALYLCASSRAGSGSYEQYFGPGTRLTVT.

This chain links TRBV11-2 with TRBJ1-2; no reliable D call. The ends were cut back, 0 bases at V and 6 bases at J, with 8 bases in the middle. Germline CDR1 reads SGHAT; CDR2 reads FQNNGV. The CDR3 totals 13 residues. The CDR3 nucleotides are TGTGCCAGCAGCTTAGAAGAGGGAAATGGCTACACCTTC. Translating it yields CASSLEEGNGYTF.

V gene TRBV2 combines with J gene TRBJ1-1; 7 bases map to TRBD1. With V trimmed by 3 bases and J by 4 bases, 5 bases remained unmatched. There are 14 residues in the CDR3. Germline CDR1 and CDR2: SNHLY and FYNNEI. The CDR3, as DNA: TGTGCCAGCAGTGAGAATCCAGGGGGCACTGAAGCTTTCTTT. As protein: CASSENPGGTEAFF.

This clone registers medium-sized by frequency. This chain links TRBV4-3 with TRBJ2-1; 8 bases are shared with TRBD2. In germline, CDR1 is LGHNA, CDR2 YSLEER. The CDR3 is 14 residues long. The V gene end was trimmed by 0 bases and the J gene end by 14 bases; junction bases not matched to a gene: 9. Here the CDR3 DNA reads TGCGCCAGCAGCCAAGAATCTACGGGAGGGCGGGAGTTCTTC. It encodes CASSQESTGGREFF.

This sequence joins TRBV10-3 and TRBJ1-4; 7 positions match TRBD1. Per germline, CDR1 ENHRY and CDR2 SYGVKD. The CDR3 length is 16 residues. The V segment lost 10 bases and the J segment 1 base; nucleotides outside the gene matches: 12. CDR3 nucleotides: TGTGCCACAGGCCTAAGGCAGGGGGTAACTAATGAAAAACTGTTTTTT. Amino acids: CATGLRQGVTNEKLFF.

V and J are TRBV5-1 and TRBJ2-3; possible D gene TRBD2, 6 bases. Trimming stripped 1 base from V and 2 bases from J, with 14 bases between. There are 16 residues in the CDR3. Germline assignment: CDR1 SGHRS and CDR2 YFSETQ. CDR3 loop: CASSLNRRGNTDTQYF. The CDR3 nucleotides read TGCGCCAGCAGCTTGAACAGGCGGGGCAACACAGATACGCAGTATTTT.

Written as DNA, the CDR3 is TGTGCCAGCTCACCACTAGTCGGGACAGGGAAAAACGAGCAGTACTTC. Encoded protein: CASSPLVGTGKNEQYF. The chain has TRBV18 and TRBJ2-7, with TRBD1 identical over 9 bases. This CDR3 comprises 16 residues. Looked up from germline, CDR1 is KGHSH and CDR2 is LQKENI. Unmatched junction bases numbered 9, after V lost 1 base and J lost 5 bases.

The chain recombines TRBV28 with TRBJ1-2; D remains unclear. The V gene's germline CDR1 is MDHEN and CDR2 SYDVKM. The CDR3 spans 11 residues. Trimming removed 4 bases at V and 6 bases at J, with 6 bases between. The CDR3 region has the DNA TGTGCCAGCAGTTGGCGGGATGGCTACACCTTC. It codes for CASSWRDGYTF.

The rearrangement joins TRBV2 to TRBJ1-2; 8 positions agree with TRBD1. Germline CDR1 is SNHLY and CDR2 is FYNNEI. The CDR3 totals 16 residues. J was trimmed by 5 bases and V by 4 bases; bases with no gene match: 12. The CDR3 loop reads CASSGRGTGVLYGYTF. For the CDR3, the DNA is TGTGCCAGCAGTGGACGAGGGACAGGAGTTTTGTATGGCTACACCTTC.

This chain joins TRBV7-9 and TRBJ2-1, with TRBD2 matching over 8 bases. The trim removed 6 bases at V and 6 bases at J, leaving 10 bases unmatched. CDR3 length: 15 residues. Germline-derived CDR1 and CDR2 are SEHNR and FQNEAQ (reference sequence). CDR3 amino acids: CASSFKAGVLNEQFF. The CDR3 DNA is TGTGCCAGCAGTTTCAAAGCGGGAGTCCTCAATGAGCAGTTCTTC.

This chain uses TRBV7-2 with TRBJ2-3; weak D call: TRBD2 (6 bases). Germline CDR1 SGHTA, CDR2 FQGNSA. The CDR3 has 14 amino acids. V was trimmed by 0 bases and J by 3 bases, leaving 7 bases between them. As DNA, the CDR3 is TGTGCCAGCAGCTTAGCGCGGGGAACAGATACGCAGTATTTT. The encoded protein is CASSLARGTDTQYF. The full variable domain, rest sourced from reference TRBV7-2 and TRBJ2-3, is GAGVSQSPSNKVTEKGKDVELRCDPISGHTALYWYRQSLGQGLEFLIYFQGNSAPDKSGLPSDRFSAERTGGSVSTLTIQRTQQEDSAVYLCASSLARGTDTQYFGPGTRLTVL.

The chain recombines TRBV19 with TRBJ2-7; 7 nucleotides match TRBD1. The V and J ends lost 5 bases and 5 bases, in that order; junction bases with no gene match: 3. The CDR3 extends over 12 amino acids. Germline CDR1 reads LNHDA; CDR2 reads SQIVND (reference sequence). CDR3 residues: CASSLQGNEQYF. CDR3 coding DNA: TGTGCCAGTAGTTTACAGGGGAACGAGCAGTACTTC.

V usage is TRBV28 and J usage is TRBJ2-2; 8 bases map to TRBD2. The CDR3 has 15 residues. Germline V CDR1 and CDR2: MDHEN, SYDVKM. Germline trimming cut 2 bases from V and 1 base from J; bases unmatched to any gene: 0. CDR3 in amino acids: CASSLSGGNTGELFF. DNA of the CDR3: TGTGCCAGCAGTTTAAGCGGGGGGAACACCGGGGAGCTGTTTTTT.

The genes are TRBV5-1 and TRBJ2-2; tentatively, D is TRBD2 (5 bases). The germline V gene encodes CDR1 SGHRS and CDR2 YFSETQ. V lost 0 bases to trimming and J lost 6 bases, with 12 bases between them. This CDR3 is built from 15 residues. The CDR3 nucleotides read TGCGCCAGCAGCTTGGAACTAGATCTCGCCGGGGAGCTGTTTTTT. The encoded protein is CASSLELDLAGELFF. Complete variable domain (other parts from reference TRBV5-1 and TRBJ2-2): KAGVTQTPRYLIKTRGQQVTLSCSPISGHRSVSWYQQTPGQGLQFLFEYFSETQRNKGNFPGRFSGRQFSNSRSEMNVSTLELGDSALYLCASSLELDLAGELFFGEGSRLTVL.

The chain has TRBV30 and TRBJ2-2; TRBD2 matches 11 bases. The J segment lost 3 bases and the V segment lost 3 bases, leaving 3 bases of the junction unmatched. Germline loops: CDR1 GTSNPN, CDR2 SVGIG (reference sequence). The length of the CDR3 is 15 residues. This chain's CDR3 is CAWRLAGVYTGELFF. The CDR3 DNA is TGTGCCTGGAGACTAGCGGGAGTCTACACCGGGGAGCTGTTTTTT.

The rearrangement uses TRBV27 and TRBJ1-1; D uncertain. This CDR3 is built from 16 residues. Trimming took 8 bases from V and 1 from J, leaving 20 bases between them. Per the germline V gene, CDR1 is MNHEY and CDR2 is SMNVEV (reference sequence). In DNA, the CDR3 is TGTGCCAGCCTCTTGGTGGCGGGCGTTAAGAACACTGAAGCTTTCTTT. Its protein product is CASLLVAGVKNTEAFF.

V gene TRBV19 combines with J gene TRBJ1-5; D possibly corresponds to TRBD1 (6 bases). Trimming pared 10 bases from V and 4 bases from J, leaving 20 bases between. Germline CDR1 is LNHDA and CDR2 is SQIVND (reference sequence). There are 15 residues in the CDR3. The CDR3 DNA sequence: TGTGCCACCCATCCGGGACAACTACTAAATCAGCCCCAGCATTTT. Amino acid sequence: CATHPGQLLNQPQHF.

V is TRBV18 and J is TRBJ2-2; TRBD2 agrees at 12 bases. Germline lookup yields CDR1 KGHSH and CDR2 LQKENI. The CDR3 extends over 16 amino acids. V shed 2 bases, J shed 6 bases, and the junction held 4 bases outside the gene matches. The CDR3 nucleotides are TGTGCCAGCTCACCAGGGACTAGCGGGCGCCCCGGGGAGCTGTTTTTT. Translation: CASSPGTSGRPGELFF.

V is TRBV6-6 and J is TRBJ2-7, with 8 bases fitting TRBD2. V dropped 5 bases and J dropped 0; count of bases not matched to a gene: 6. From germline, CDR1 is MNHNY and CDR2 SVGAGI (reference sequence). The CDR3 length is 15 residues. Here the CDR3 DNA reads TGTGCCAGCAGTGGGGGACTAGAGAACTCCTACGAGCAGTACTTC. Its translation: CASSGGLENSYEQYF.

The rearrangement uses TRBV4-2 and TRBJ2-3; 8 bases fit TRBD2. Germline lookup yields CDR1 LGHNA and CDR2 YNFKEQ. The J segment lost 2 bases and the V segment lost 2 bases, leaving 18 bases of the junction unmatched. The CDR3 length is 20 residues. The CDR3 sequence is CASSQPTLDGRGETTDTQYF. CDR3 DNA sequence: TGTGCCAGCAGCCAACCTACTCTAGATGGGCGGGGGGAAACCACAGATACGCAGTATTTT.

The CDR3: CASSTGISVGNTIYF. CDR3 in DNA: TGTGCCAGCTCAACAGGGATTAGCGTTGGAAACACCATATATTTT. This sequence joins TRBV5-6 and TRBJ1-3, with D possibly matching TRBD1 (6 bases). The CDR3 has 15 residues. Germline V CDR1 and CDR2: SGHDT, YYEEEE. V lost 7 bases and J 3 bases, leaving 17 bases between the germline ends.

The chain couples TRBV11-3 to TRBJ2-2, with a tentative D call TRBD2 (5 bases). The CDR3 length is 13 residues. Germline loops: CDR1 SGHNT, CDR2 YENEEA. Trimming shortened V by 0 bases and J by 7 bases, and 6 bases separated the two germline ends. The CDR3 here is CASSLDRGGELFF. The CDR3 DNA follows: TGTGCCAGCAGCTTAGATCGGGGCGGGGAGCTGTTTTTT. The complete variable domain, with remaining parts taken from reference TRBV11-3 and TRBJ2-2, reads EAGVVQSPRYKIIEKKQPVAFWCNPISGHNTLYWYLQNLGQGPELLIRYENEEAVDDSQLPKDRFSAERLKGVDSTLKIQPAELGDSAVYLCASSLDRGGELFFGEGSRLTVL.

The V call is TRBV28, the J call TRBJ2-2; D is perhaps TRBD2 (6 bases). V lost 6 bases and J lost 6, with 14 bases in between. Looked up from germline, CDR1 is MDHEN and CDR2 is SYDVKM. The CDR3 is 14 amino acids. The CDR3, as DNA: TGTGCCAGCAGGAGCCCGACTAGTTCCGGGGAGCTGTTTTTT. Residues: CASRSPTSSGELFF.

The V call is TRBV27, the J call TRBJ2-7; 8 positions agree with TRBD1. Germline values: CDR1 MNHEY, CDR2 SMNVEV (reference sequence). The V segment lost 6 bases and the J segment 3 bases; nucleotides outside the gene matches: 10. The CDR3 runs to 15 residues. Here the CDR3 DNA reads TGTGCCAGCAGCCGAAGGGCGGGACAGGACTACGAGCAGTACTTC. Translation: CASSRRAGQDYEQYF.

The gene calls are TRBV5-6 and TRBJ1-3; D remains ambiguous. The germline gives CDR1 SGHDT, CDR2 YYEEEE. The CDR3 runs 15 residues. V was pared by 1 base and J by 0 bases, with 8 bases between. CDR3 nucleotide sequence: TGTGCCAGCAGCTTGTACGGGGACTCTGGAAACACCATATATTTT. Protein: CASSLYGDSGNTIYF.

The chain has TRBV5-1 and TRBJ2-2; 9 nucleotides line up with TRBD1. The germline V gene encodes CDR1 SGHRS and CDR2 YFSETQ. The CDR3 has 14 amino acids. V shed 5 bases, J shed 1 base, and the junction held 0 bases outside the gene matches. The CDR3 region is CASRGQGNTGELFF. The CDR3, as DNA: TGCGCCAGCAGGGGACAGGGGAACACCGGGGAGCTGTTTTTT.

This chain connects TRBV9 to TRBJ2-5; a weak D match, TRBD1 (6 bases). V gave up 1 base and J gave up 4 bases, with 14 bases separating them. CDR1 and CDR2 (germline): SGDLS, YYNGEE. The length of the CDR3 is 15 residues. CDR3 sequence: CASSVLQGLGETQYF. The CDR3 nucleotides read TGTGCCAGCAGCGTATTACAGGGTCTTGGAGAGACCCAGTACTTC.